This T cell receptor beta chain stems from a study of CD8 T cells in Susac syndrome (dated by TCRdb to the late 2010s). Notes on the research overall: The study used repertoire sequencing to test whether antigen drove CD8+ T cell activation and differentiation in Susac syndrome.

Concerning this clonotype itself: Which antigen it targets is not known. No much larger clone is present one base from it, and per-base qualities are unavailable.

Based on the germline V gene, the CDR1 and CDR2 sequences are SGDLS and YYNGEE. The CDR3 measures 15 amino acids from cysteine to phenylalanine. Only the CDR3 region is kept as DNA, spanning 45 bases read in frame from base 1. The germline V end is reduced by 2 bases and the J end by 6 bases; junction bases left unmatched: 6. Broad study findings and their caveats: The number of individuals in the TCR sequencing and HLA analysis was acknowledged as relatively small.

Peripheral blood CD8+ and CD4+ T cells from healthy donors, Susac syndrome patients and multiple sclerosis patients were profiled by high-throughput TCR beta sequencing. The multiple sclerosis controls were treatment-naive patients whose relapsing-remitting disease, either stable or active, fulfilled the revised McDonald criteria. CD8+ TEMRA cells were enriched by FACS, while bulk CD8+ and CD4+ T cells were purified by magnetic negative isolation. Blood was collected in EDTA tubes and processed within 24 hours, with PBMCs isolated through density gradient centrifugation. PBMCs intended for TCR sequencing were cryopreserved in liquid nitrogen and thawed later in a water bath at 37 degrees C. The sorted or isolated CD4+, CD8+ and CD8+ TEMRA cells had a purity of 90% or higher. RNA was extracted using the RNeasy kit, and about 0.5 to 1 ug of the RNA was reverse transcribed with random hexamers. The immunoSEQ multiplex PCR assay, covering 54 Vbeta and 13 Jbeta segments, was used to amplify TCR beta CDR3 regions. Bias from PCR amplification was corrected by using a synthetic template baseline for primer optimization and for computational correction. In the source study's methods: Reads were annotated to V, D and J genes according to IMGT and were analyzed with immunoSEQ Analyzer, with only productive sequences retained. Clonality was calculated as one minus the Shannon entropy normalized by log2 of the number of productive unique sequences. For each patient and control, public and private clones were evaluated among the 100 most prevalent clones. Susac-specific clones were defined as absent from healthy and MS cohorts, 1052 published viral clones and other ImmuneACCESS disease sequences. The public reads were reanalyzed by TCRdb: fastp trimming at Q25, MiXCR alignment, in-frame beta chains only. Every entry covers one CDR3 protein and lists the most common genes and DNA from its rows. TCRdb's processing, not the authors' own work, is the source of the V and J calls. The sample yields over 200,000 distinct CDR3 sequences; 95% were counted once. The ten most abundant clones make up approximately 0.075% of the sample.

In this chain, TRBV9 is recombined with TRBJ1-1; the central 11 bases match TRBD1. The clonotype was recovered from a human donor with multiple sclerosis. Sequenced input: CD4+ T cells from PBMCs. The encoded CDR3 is CASSVGQGGIPEAFF. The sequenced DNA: TGTGCCAGCAGCGTGGGACAGGGGGGGATCCCTGAAGCTTTCTTT.